The 17 T cell receptor beta chains in this list originate from one sample, sequenced in a study of CD8 T cells in ankylosing spondylitis. TCRdb passed the 5' RACE reads through MiXCR, listing each CDR3 protein once. Of about 340,000 distinct CDR3 sequences listed, roughly 15% are singletons. The sequenced sample consisted of blood, either unsorted or a sorted T cell fraction (not recorded which). The receptors were gathered from a male donor with ankylosing spondylitis or in good health (not recorded which).

This clonotype was observed a few times. The chain joins TRBV5-1 to TRBJ2-3; D is tentatively TRBD1 or TRBD2 (6 bases each). V gave up 2 bases and J gave up 2 bases, with 21 bases separating them. Germline CDR1 is SGHRS and CDR2 is YFSETQ. The CDR3 length is 18 residues. The CDR3 coding sequence is TGCGCCAGCAGCTTCACAGGGTCTTCCGGGACTCACACAGATACGCAGTATTTT. This encodes CASSFTGSSGTHTDTQYF.

There are many counts of this clonotype. The chain is built from TRBV20-1 and TRBJ2-7, with 10 bases lining up with TRBD2. The CDR3 runs 15 residues. The trim removed 1 base at V and 2 bases at J, leaving 5 bases unmatched. CDR1 and CDR2 from the germline V gene are DFQATT and SNEGSKA (reference sequence). The CDR3 here is CSARALAGAPYEQYF. The CDR3 DNA is TGCAGTGCTAGAGCTCTAGCGGGAGCCCCCTACGAGCAGTACTTC.

This clonotype came up a few times. The V call is TRBV20-1, the J call TRBJ2-1; 7 positions agree with TRBD2. The ends lost 4 bases at V and 2 bases at J; junction bases unmatched: 2. Germline V lookup: CDR1 DFQATT, CDR2 SNEGSKA (reference sequence). The CDR3 length is 13 residues. CDR3 sequence reads: CSATGTTYNEQFF. Written as DNA, the CDR3 is TGCAGTGCTACCGGGACTACCTACAATGAGCAGTTCTTC.

The chain combines TRBV5-1 with TRBJ1-5; D remains ambiguous. V lost 4 bases and J lost 9, with 23 bases in between. The CDR3 consists of 16 residues. From germline, CDR1 is SGHRS and CDR2 YFSETQ. The CDR3 DNA is TGCGCCAGCAGCGATGGACCTGACCCCTCCAATGGGCCCCAGCATTTT. This translates into CASSDGPDPSNGPQHF.

In its sample, this clonotype was seen a few times. The rearrangement uses TRBV11-2 and TRBJ2-2, with 9 bases that match TRBD1. Germline V CDR1 and CDR2: SGHAT, FQNNGV. Trimming at V came to 5 bases and at J to 7 bases, leaving 8 bases not matched to a gene. The CDR3 covers 15 residues. In DNA, the CDR3 is TGTGCCAGCAGCAAACAGGGGGCCGGTGGCGGGGAGCTGTTTTTT. Encoded protein: CASSKQGAGGGELFF.

V usage is TRBV11-1 and J usage is TRBJ2-7; D gene unclear. CDR1 is SGHAT and CDR2 is FQDESV in the germline V gene (reference sequence). The V end was cut by 0 bases, the J end by 1 base, with 19 bases between. The CDR3 is made up of 18 amino acids. The CDR3 is CASSLALAGPLFSYEQYF. The CDR3 nucleotides are TGTGCCAGCAGCTTAGCGCTGGCCGGACCACTCTTTTCCTACGAGCAGTACTTC.

DNA for the CDR3: TGCGCCAGCAGCTTTCGGACAGGAGGCACAGATACGCAGTATTTT. It yields the protein CASSFRTGGTDTQYF. The rearrangement joins TRBV5-1 to TRBJ2-3; TRBD1 matches 7 bases. This CDR3 has 15 residues. The V gene's germline CDR1 is SGHRS and CDR2 YFSETQ. The V and J ends lost 2 bases and 1 base, in that order; junction bases with no gene match: 4. The full variable domain, completed using reference TRBV5-1 and TRBJ2-3, is KAGVTQTPRYLIKTRGQQVTLSCSPISGHRSVSWYQQTPGQGLQFLFEYFSETQRNKGNFPGRFSGRQFSNSRSEMNVSTLELGDSALYLCASSFRTGGTDTQYFGPGTRLTVL.

This clonotype was recorded many times. For the CDR3, the DNA is TGTGCCAGCAGCTTAATGAGGATTAACACTGAAGCTTTCTTT. Protein: CASSLMRINTEAFF. This chain links TRBV7-9 with TRBJ1-1; D is uncertain. V gave up 2 bases and J gave up 2 bases, with 9 bases separating them. CDR3 length: 14 amino acids. CDR1 and CDR2 from the germline V gene are SEHNR and FQNEAQ (reference sequence).

V usage is TRBV12-3 or TRBV12-4 and J usage is TRBJ1-1; D is unclear. The CDR3 spans 12 residues. Trimming shortened V by 7 bases and J by 5 bases, and 11 bases separated the two germline ends. The CDR3 DNA reads TGTGCCAGCACGGAAGGGTTTACTGAAGCTTTCTTT. Its protein product is CASTEGFTEAFF.

This clonotype was seen ten or more times. The chain is built from TRBV12-3 or TRBV12-4 and TRBJ1-1; TRBD1 matches 7 bases. The CDR3 has 15 residues. The junction had 9 bases not matched to a gene; V was cut back by 6 bases and J by 2 bases. CDR3 residues: CASSPGTALNTEAFF. Here the CDR3 DNA reads TGTGCCAGCAGCCCTGGGACAGCGCTTAACACTGAAGCTTTCTTT.

This clonotype has at least ten counts. This chain uses TRBV12-3 or TRBV12-4 with TRBJ1-1; D unclear. The CDR3 contains 11 residues. V lost 4 bases and J 8 bases, leaving 8 bases between the germline ends. DNA of the CDR3: TGTGCCAGCAGTTACCACCAAGAAGCTTTCTTT. It translates to CASSYHQEAFF.

This clonotype was counted many times. This chain links TRBV10-3 with TRBJ2-1; maybe TRBD2 (6 bases). Trimming took 0 bases from V and 4 from J, leaving 10 bases between them. The CDR3 runs 15 residues. Germline CDR1 and CDR2: ENHRY and SYGVKD. CDR3 DNA: TGTGCCATCAGTGAGTCGTATGGGACTTACAATGAGCAGTTCTTC. Its translation: CAISESYGTYNEQFF.

This clonotype was recorded at least ten times. The V gene is TRBV11-2, the J gene TRBJ2-7; D call uncertain. The CDR3 has 14 amino acids. The V and J ends lost 5 bases and 5 bases respectively, with 16 bases between them. CDR1 is SGHAT, CDR2 FQNNGV, per germline. The CDR3 protein is CASSPPGGPNEQYF. As DNA, the CDR3 is TGTGCCAGCAGCCCCCCGGGTGGGCCCAACGAGCAGTACTTC.

The table lists this clonotype with a few counts. The gene calls are TRBV10-3 and TRBJ1-3; no definite D call. Germline-derived CDR1 and CDR2 are ENHRY and SYGVKD. The CDR3 has 13 residues. Trimming left V 4 bases short and J 2 bases short, with 6 bases between. The CDR3 DNA reads TGTGCCATCAGTGTTCAAGCTGGAAACACCATATATTTT. Its translation: CAISVQAGNTIYF.

A few counts support this clonotype. This chain uses TRBV20-1 with TRBJ2-7; no clear D. The CDR3 sequence is 11 residues long. Trimming removed 3 bases from V and 3 bases from J, with 6 bases in between. In germline, CDR1 is DFQATT, CDR2 SNEGSKA (reference sequence). CDR3 sequence (DNA): TGCAGTGCTAGCCCGGTCTACGAGCAGTACTTC. Translation: CSASPVYEQYF.

This clonotype has only one observation. This chain connects TRBV12-3 or TRBV12-4 to TRBJ1-4; D perhaps matches TRBD1 (6 bases). Trimming took off 6 bases at V and 4 bases at J, with 9 bases between the two ends. The CDR3 is made up of 13 amino acids. The CDR3 coding sequence is TGTGCCAGCAGGCCCAGGGGTAATGAAAAACTGTTTTTT. Residues: CASRPRGNEKLFF.

This clonotype was detected only a few times. The J gene is TRBJ1-4, the V gene TRBV6-1; 8 bases line up with TRBD1. There are 15 residues in the CDR3. The ends lost 7 bases at V and 7 bases at J; junction bases unmatched: 11. CDR1 is MNHNS and CDR2 is SASEGT in the germline V gene. CDR3 amino acids: CASTAYSGGGEKLFF. CDR3 coding DNA: TGTGCCAGCACCGCTTACTCAGGGGGCGGTGAAAAACTGTTTTTT.